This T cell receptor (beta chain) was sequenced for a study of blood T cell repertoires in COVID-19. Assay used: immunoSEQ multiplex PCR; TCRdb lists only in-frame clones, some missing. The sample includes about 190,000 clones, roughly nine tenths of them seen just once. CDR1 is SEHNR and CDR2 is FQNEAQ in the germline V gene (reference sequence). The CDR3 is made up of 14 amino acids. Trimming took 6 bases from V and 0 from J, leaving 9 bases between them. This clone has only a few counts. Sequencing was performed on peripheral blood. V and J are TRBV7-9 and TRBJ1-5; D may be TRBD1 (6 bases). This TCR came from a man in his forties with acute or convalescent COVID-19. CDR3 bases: TGTGCCAGCAGTCGGACAGATAGCAATCAGCCCCAGCATTTT. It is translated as CASSRTDSNQPQHF. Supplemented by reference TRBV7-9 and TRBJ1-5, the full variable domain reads DTGVSQNPRHKITKRGQNVTFRCDPISEHNRLYWYRQTLGQGPEFLTYFQNEAQLEKSRLLSDRFSAERPKGSFSTLEIQRTEQGDSAMYLCASSRTDSNQPQHFGDGTRLSIL.